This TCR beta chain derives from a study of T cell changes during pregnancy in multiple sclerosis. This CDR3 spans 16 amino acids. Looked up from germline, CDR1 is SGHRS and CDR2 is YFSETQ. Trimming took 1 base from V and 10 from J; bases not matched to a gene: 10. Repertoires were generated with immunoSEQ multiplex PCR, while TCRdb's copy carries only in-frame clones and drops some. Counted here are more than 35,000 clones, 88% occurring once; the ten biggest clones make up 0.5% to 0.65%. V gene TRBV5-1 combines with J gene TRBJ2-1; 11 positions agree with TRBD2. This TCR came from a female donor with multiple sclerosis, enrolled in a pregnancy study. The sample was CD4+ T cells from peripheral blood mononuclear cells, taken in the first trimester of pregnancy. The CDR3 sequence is CASSLLSLAGGGEQFF. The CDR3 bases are TGCGCCAGCAGCTTGCTTTCCCTAGCGGGGGGTGGGGAGCAGTTCTTC.